This T cell receptor (beta chain) came from a study of OX40 agonist ivuxolimab in advanced cancers. Points from the study as a whole: The CD4+ and CD8+ T cells in the blood had expanded clonally by week 6 at 0.1 to 3.0 mg/kg.

Sequencing was performed with immunoSEQ multiplex PCR; in TCRdb, only in-frame clones are kept and a portion is missing. The data contain about 18,000 clones, over 75% of them singletons. In the case of this clone: Its matching antigen is unknown.

V was cut by 0 bases and J by 4 bases, with 17 bases left in between. The CDR3 spans 17 residues. The rearrangement links TRBV23-1 to TRBJ2-3, with D possibly called TRBD1 or TRBD2 (5 bases each). TRBV23-1 qualifies as an ORF whose function is uncertain. Sequenced material: CD4+ or CD8+ T cells sorted from blood, taken in a trial of the OX40 agonist ivuxolimab. The receptor was isolated from an adult with an advanced solid tumor such as melanoma, head and neck, liver or kidney cancer. The CDR3 nucleotides read TGCGCCAGCAGTCAATCGGGGGACCCCATTGGGTCAGATACGCAGTATTTT. This encodes CASSQSGDPIGSDTQYF.